These 7 T cell receptor beta chains share one sample of origin, sequenced in a study of T cell clusters in autoimmune cytopenias (dated by TCRdb to about 2019). The run used an Illumina MiSeq. TRB rearrangements were amplified by multiplex PCR using a touch-down protocol with TRB-A and TRB-B primer pools mixed in one tube. Based on TCRdb reprocessing of the reads, there is one entry per CDR3 protein sequence, and DNA is missing. This sample's table has entries for around 5,400 distinct CDR3 sequences. The ten largest clones add up to about 7.2% of the sample. Each sample's TRB amplification started from around 260 ng of peripheral blood genomic DNA, which corresponds to 35,000 to 45,000 genome equivalents. This sample also belongs to another study, concerning T cell repertoires in aging, cancer and after chemotherapy.

The sequencing sample was made of peripheral blood. Every receptor here comes from a human donor in good health.

This clonotype is called medium-sized (0.01 to 0.1%) based on its frequency. The chain recombines TRBV29-1 with TRBJ1-2; TCRdb names TRBD1, which stays unverified in the absence of DNA. Germline V gene data show CDR1 as SQVTM and CDR2 as ANQGSEA. The CDR3 is 16 residues long. The CDR3 region is CSVEDLGTAANYGYTF.

The J gene is TRBJ1-2, the V gene TRBV24-1; TCRdb's D gene call, TRBD1, goes unchecked for lack of DNA. In germline, CDR1 is KGHDR, CDR2 SFDVKD. This CDR3 spans 16 amino acids. The CDR3 reads CATSDSTDRQGRGYTF.

This clonotype is labeled medium-sized (0.01 to 0.1%) based on frequency. The V and J genes are TRBV6-5 and TRBJ1-5; TCRdb indicates TRBD1, and absent DNA this call remains unverified. The CDR3 is 15 amino acids. The V gene's germline CDR1 is MNHEY and CDR2 SVGAGI. CDR3 residues: CASSRTGGPDQPQHF.

This clonotype ranks as medium-sized in terms of frequency. The chain combines TRBV29-1 with TRBJ1-2. The germline gives CDR1 SQVTM, CDR2 ANQGSEA. The length of the CDR3 is 16 residues. The CDR3 reads CSVTTHRSRVNYGYTF.

This clonotype shows up as medium-sized by frequency. The chain uses TRBV19 and TRBJ1-3. CDR1 is LNHDA, CDR2 SQIVND, per germline (reference sequence). This CDR3 has 15 amino acids. The CDR3 is CASRVSLDSGNTIYF.

The genes are TRBV11-2 and TRBJ2-7; lacking DNA, the TRBD2 call made by TCRdb goes unchecked. The CDR3 runs 14 residues. From germline, CDR1 is SGHAT and CDR2 FQNNGV. CDR3 region: CASSLGQGLYEQYF.

This clonotype is deemed medium-sized by its frequency. The chain recombines TRBV6-2 or TRBV6-3 with TRBJ2-7. The CDR3 length is 12 residues. Looked up from germline, CDR1 is MNHEY and CDR2 is SVGEGT. CDR3 sequence reads: CASYQGLYEQYF.